The present entry profiles one TCR beta chain with its context. This entry comes from a study of technical replicates of blood from several donors. The germline V gene encodes CDR1 SGHRS and CDR2 YFSETQ. V was pared by 0 bases and J by 4 bases, with 6 bases of the junction left unmatched. This CDR3 contains 15 residues. TCRdb keeps only in-frame clones here, not all; method: immunoSEQ multiplex PCR. The sample consists of approximately 76,000 clones, around 86% of them appearing once. This clonotype was sampled from a human donor in good health. Some clones in this sample may be carry-over from other donors' samples. This sequence joins TRBV5-1 and TRBJ2-7, with 8 bases fitting TRBD2. Sample: PBMCs. The CDR3 spells CASSLGLTSGYEQYF. The CDR3 region has the DNA TGCGCCAGCAGCTTGGGTCTTACTAGCGGTTACGAGCAGTACTTC.